The rows below give T cell receptor beta chains drawn from one sample of a study of blood T cell repertoires in COVID-19. Assay: immunoSEQ multiplex PCR; the TCRdb copy retains only in-frame clones and omits some. Of roughly 180,000 clones in the sample, about nine tenths were seen once. Sequences were obtained from PBMCs or T cells enriched from blood (not recorded which). The receptors originated from a woman aged 25-40 years who had recovered from COVID-19. The CDR3 runs from the conserved cysteine through the conserved F or W. Each record gives: CDR3 protein, CDR3 DNA, V gene, D gene, clone size, J gene. D genes are given only for firm matches. Clone size is given for some rows only: seen once, a few or many times, or a class if the clone is expanded.

CASSIQSTNEKLFF	TGTGCCAGTAGTATACAGTCAACTAATGAAAAACTGTTTTTT	TRBV19	-	-	TRBJ1-4
CASSLDTSSYEQYF	TGTGCCAGCAGCTTGGACACCAGCTCCTACGAGCAGTACTTC	TRBV11-2	-	few	TRBJ2-7
CASSQVLRGYTYEQYF	TGCGCCAGCAGCCAAGTTCTCAGGGGATATACCTACGAGCAGTACTTC	TRBV4-3	-	-	TRBJ2-7
CASSQDRGLRRSSYNSPLHF	TGCGCCAGCAGCCAAGATAGAGGTTTGAGGCGGAGCTCCTATAATTCACCCCTCCACTTT	TRBV4-3	-	-	TRBJ1-6
CSVEWLAGGSGGYTF	TGCAGCGTTGAATGGTTGGCAGGGGGATCGGGTGGCTACACCTTC	TRBV29-1	TRBD1	few	TRBJ1-2
CASSISRSPGNTIYF	TGTGCCAGTAGTATTAGCCGCTCGCCGGGAAACACCATATATTTT	TRBV19	-	-	TRBJ1-3
CASSAFHIDEQFF	TGTGCCAGCAGTGCTTTTCACATCGATGAGCAGTTCTTC	TRBV12-3/TRBV12-4	-	-	TRBJ2-1
CASRQSQVRKLFF	TGTGCCAGCAGGCAGAGTCAGGTCCGAAAACTGTTTTTT	TRBV12-3/TRBV12-4	-	-	TRBJ1-4
CASSEGWRPNQPQHF	TGTGCCAGCAGTGAAGGGTGGAGGCCCAATCAGCCCCAGCATTTT	TRBV6-1	-	-	TRBJ1-5
CASSPTGMNGYTF	TGTGCCAGCAGCCCGACAGGGATGAATGGCTACACCTTC	TRBV7-8	TRBD1	-	TRBJ1-2
CAWSAGGNSGNTIYF	TGTGCCTGGAGCGCAGGGGGCAACTCTGGAAACACCATATATTTT	TRBV30	TRBD1	few	TRBJ1-3
CASSPSVTGELFF	TGTGCCAGCAGCCCCTCGGTGACCGGGGAGCTGTTTTTT	TRBV9	-	-	TRBJ2-2
CASSLEGVTGQVHNEQFF	TGTGCCAGCAGCTTAGAGGGGGTGACGGGACAGGTCCACAATGAGCAGTTCTTC	TRBV11-2	TRBD1	-	TRBJ2-1
CASSSLAASTDTQYF	TGTGCCAGCAGTTCCCTAGCGGCTAGCACAGATACGCAGTATTTT	TRBV6-2/TRBV6-3	TRBD2	-	TRBJ2-3
CASSSRVNGYTF	TGTGCCAGCAGCTCCAGGGTAAATGGCTACACCTTC	TRBV11-3	-	-	TRBJ1-2
CASSYQREGPETQYF	TGTGCCAGCAGTTACCAGAGGGAGGGCCCGGAGACCCAGTACTTC	TRBV6-2/TRBV6-3	TRBD2	once	TRBJ2-5